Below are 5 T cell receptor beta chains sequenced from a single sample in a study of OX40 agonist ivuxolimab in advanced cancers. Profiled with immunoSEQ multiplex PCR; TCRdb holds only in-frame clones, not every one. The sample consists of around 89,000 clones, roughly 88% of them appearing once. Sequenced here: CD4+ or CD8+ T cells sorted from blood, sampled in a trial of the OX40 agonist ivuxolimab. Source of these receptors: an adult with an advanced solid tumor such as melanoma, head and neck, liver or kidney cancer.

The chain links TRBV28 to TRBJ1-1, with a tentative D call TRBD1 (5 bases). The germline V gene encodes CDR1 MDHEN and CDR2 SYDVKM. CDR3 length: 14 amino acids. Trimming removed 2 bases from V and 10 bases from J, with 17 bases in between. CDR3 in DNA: TGTGCCAGCAGTTTACCAGGGACCCCCTTGGGAGCTTTCTTT. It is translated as CASSLPGTPLGAFF.

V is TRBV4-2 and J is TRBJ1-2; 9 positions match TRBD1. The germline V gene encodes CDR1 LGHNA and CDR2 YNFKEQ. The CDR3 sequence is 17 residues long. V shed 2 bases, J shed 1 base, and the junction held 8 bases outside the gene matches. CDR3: CASSQLNRDRVNYGYTF. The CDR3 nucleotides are TGTGCCAGCAGCCAACTTAACCGGGACAGGGTTAACTATGGCTACACCTTC.

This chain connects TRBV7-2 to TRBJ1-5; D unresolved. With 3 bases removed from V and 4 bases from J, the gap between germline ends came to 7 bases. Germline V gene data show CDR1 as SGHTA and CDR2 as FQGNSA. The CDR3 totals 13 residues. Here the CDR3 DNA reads TGTGCCAGCAGCTTGCAAGGGAATCAGCCCCAGCATTTT. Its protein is CASSLQGNQPQHF.

The CDR3 bases are TGTGCCAGCGTACAGCCGAGGGATGGAAACACCATATATTTT. Amino acids: CASVQPRDGNTIYF. The chain carries TRBV6-5 and TRBJ1-3; D is undetermined. The CDR3 runs 14 residues. Trimming took 8 bases from V and 3 from J, leaving 14 bases between them. Germline lookup yields CDR1 MNHEY and CDR2 SVGAGI.

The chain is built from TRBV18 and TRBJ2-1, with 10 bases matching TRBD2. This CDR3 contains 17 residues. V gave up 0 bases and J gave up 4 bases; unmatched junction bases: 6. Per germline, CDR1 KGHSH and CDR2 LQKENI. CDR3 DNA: TGTGCCAGCTCACCACCGGGAGCGGGAGGGCCGTACAATGAGCAGTTCTTC. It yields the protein CASSPPGAGGPYNEQFF.